These T cell receptor beta chains were read from a single sample in a study of cytomegalovirus exposure and HLA in healthy donors. The assay was immunoSEQ multiplex PCR, and TCRdb's table has in-frame clones only and misses some. The table lists 200,000 to 250,000 clones, with roughly 0.98% in the top ten. Sequencing input: PBMCs. The receptors here all came from a woman in her 30s in good health and CMV-seropositive. Each CDR3 is given with its conserved first and last residue. Each record gives: V gene, J gene, D gene, CDR3 DNA, CDR3 protein. The D gene is left open where the match is weak.

V: TRBV7-9; J: TRBJ1-2; D: -; DNA: TGTGCCAGCAGTTTAAACGACAATGGCTACACCTTC; CDR3: CASSLNDNGYTF
V: TRBV28; J: TRBJ2-7; D: -; DNA: TGTGCCAGCGCCGAGCGGTCCTACGAGCAGTACTTC; CDR3: CASAERSYEQYF
V: TRBV18; J: TRBJ2-7; D: TRBD2; DNA: TGTGCCAGCTCAACTTCGACTAGCGGGAGCCCAAGCTACGAGCAGTACTTC; CDR3: CASSTSTSGSPSYEQYF
V: TRBV6-5; J: TRBJ2-7; D: -; DNA: TGTGCCAGCAGCAATCGACAGCGGGTTACCTACGAGCAGTACTTC; CDR3: CASSNRQRVTYEQYF
V: TRBV7-2; J: TRBJ2-7; D: -; DNA: TGTGCCAGCAGAACTCAGGGGAGCTCCTACGAGCAGTACTTC; CDR3: CASRTQGSSYEQYF
V: TRBV5-1; J: TRBJ2-1; D: -; DNA: TGCGCCAGCAGTGCCAGCGGACCCTACAATGAGCAGTTCTTC; CDR3: CASSASGPYNEQFF
V: TRBV7-9; J: TRBJ1-6; D: -; DNA: TGTGCCAGCAGCTTAGTGATGGACCAGGGTTCACCCCTCCACTTT; CDR3: CASSLVMDQGSPLHF
V: TRBV7-2; J: TRBJ2-5; D: -; DNA: TGTGCCAGCAGCTTTTCCGGCACAGGGGAGACCCAGTACTTC; CDR3: CASSFSGTGETQYF
V: TRBV28; J: TRBJ2-6; D: TRBD1; DNA: TGTGCCAGCAGTTTATTGGGACAGGTCTCTGGGGCCAACGTCCTGACTTTC; CDR3: CASSLLGQVSGANVLTF
V: TRBV6-1; J: TRBJ2-1; D: TRBD2; DNA: TGTGCCGGGAGACTAGCGGGAGCCAATAATGAGCAGTTCTTC; CDR3: CAGRLAGANNEQFF
V: TRBV7-2; J: TRBJ1-5; D: -; DNA: TGTGCCAGCAGCTTAGATCGAGTCCAGCCCCAGCATTTT; CDR3: CASSLDRVQPQHF
V: TRBV7-9; J: TRBJ1-4; D: TRBD1; DNA: TGTGCCAGCAGCTTTTGGGGACAGGGGTTCACTAATGAAAAACTGTTTTTT; CDR3: CASSFWGQGFTNEKLFF
V: TRBV6-6; J: TRBJ1-1; D: TRBD1; DNA: TGTGCCAGCAGTCCTGGGACAGGTATCACTGAAGCTTTCTTT; CDR3: CASSPGTGITEAFF